Each of the 20 T cell receptor beta chains below was sequenced from the same sample in a study of PD-1 blockade in mismatch repair-deficient tumors. Profiling relied on immunoSEQ multiplex PCR, and the TCRdb table lists in-frame clones only, not all of them. The sample has some 120,000 clones, roughly nine tenths seen once; the top ten hold 13%. This material consisted of peripheral blood, taken 44 weeks after starting pembrolizumab. The receptors come from an adult with mismatch repair-deficient cancer.

The rearrangement uses TRBV7-6 and TRBJ2-6, with D tentatively TRBD1 or TRBD2 (5 bases each). The V gene's germline CDR1 is SGHVS and CDR2 FNYEAQ. This CDR3 has 14 amino acids. The germline V and J ends were trimmed by 3 bases and 3 bases, with 6 bases remaining between them. In nucleotides, the CDR3 is TGTGCCAGCAGCTTGAGGGGTGGGGCCAACGTCCTGACTTTC. Translated: CASSLRGGANVLTF. The whole variable domain, remainder taken from reference TRBV7-6 and TRBJ2-6, is GAGVSQSPRYKVTKRGQDVALRCDPISGHVSLYWYRQALGQGPEFLTYFNYEAQQDKSGLPNDRFSAERPEGSISTLTIQRTEQRDSAMYRCASSLRGGANVLTFGAGSRLTVL.

The chain has TRBV19 and TRBJ2-3, with D possibly being TRBD1 (6 bases). CDR3 size: 14 residues. In germline, CDR1 is LNHDA, CDR2 SQIVND (reference sequence). Trimming cost V 6 bases and J 7 bases, with 17 bases left between them. CDR3 loop: CASRLAPDSNTQYF. The CDR3 coding sequence is TGTGCCAGTAGATTGGCCCCGGACAGCAATACGCAGTATTTT.

This chain uses TRBV7-2 with TRBJ2-3, with D perhaps TRBD1 or TRBD2 (5 bases each). CDR1 and CDR2 from the germline V gene are SGHTA and FQGNSA. Trimming stripped 1 base from V and 3 bases from J, with 5 bases between. The CDR3 contains 13 residues. CDR3 region: CASSLGGTDTQYF. CDR3 coding DNA: TGTGCCAGCAGCTTAGGGGGGACAGATACGCAGTATTTT.

J is TRBJ2-7 and V is TRBV18; perhaps TRBD2 as D (6 bases). The CDR3 consists of 15 residues. CDR1 is KGHSH, CDR2 LQKENI, per germline. Trimming pared 1 base from V and 2 bases from J, leaving 12 bases between. The CDR3 DNA sequence: TGTGCCAGCTCACCACGGGACGGAGGGACCTACGAGCAGTACTTC. Amino acid sequence: CASSPRDGGTYEQYF.

This clone was picked up a small number of times. The genes are TRBV28 and TRBJ2-5, with TRBD2 matching over 13 bases. The ends lost 4 bases at V and 5 bases at J; junction bases unmatched: 4. The CDR3 consists of 15 residues. Per the germline V gene, CDR1 is MDHEN and CDR2 is SYDVKM. This CDR3 reads CASSSLAGGAETQYF. The CDR3 coding sequence is TGTGCCAGCAGTTCACTAGCGGGGGGGGCGGAGACCCAGTACTTC.

Worth noting for this clone: At one end, the junction sequence differs from germline, possibly due to a read error. The V gene is TRBV7-9, the J gene TRBJ2-1; no reliable D call. The CDR3 is 14 residues long. CDR1 SEHNR and CDR2 FQNEAQ come from the germline V gene (reference sequence). The CDR3 here is CASSLAGSNNEQFF. The CDR3 DNA reads TGTGCCAGCAGCTTAGCGGGCTCCAACAATGAGCAGTTCTTC.

The V and J genes are TRBV7-9 and TRBJ2-3; TRBD2 is a possible D gene (6 bases). The V gene's germline CDR1 is SEHNR and CDR2 FQNEAQ (reference sequence). Trimming left V 7 bases short and J 6 bases short, with 26 bases between. CDR3 length: 17 amino acids. DNA of the CDR3: TGTGCCAGCACCCCCCCCTTCGGGACCAAACGGGGGGATACGCAGTATTTT. Its translation: CASTPPFGTKRGDTQYF.

This clone was seen more than once but under ten times. The chain employs TRBV6-1 and TRBJ2-7; D may match TRBD1 or TRBD2 (5 bases each). V lost 4 bases, J lost 4 bases, and 14 bases lay in between. Germline CDR1 reads MNHNS; CDR2 reads SASEGT. This CDR3 comprises 14 residues. The CDR3 loop reads CASSVDRDGYEQYF. CDR3 DNA: TGTGCCAGCAGTGTAGACCGGGACGGATACGAGCAGTACTTC.

The rearrangement joins TRBV7-9 to TRBJ2-7; 10 bases align to TRBD1. The junction had 7 bases not matched to a gene; V was cut back by 5 bases and J by 3 bases. Germline CDR1 SEHNR, CDR2 FQNEAQ (reference sequence). This CDR3 has 15 amino acids. The CDR3 is CASSAGTGERYEQYF. CDR3 DNA: TGTGCCAGCAGCGCCGGGACAGGGGAGCGCTACGAGCAGTACTTC.

This clone turned up a few times. This chain uses TRBV27 with TRBJ2-3; 7 bases align to TRBD2. The germline V gene has CDR1 MNHEY and CDR2 SMNVEV (reference sequence). The V and J ends lost 2 bases and 1 base, in that order; junction bases with no gene match: 3. This CDR3 is 15 amino acids long. Here the CDR3 DNA reads TGTGCCAGCAGTTTACGGGGGGTAGGCACAGATACGCAGTATTTT. This gives the protein CASSLRGVGTDTQYF.

V and J are TRBV28 and TRBJ2-5; D is possibly TRBD2 (7 bases). The CDR3 is made up of 18 amino acids. Germline CDR1 and CDR2: MDHEN and SYDVKM. The V gene lost 1 base and the J gene lost 1 base, with 19 bases spanning the gap. The CDR3 DNA reads TGTGCCAGCAGTTTATTGGTGGGTAGGGGAGGGGGCCAAGAGACCCAGTACTTC. Translation gives CASSLLVGRGGGQETQYF.

The chain has TRBV7-9 and TRBJ2-3; D gene uncertain. V dropped 6 bases and J dropped 6 bases, with 13 bases sitting between them. The CDR3 is made up of 13 amino acids. Germline V lookup: CDR1 SEHNR, CDR2 FQNEAQ (reference sequence). Here the CDR3 DNA reads TGTGCCAGCAGTTCCCCGGGTGGTGATACGCAGTATTTT. This translates into CASSSPGGDTQYF.

The V gene is TRBV29-1, the J gene TRBJ2-5; D is ambiguous. V was pared by 4 bases and J by 2 bases, with 11 bases between. Germline V lookup: CDR1 SQVTM, CDR2 ANQGSEA. The CDR3 spans 13 residues. The CDR3 spells CSVGVGSQETQYF. The CDR3 coding sequence is TGCAGCGTTGGAGTTGGCAGTCAAGAGACCCAGTACTTC.

The V call is TRBV21-1, the J call TRBJ1-3. TRBV21-1 is labeled a pseudogene. The CDR3 extends over 18 amino acids. CDR3 DNA sequence: TGTGCCAGCAGCTGCCGACCTCTGGACGCGAGCTCTGGAAACACCATATATTTT. Translating gives CASSCRPLDASSGNTIYF.

This chain links TRBV28 with TRBJ1-3; 8 bases fit TRBD1. The CDR3 loop spans 16 amino acids. Germline V gene data show CDR1 as MDHEN and CDR2 as SYDVKM. After removal of 1 base from V and 2 bases from J, the junction contained 4 bases not matched to a gene. CDR3 sequence: CASSLYDRGTGNTIYF. The CDR3 bases are TGTGCCAGCAGTTTATATGACAGGGGCACTGGAAACACCATATATTTT.

This clone was recorded a few times. This specimen includes other DNA sequences encoding the same CDR3. The rearrangement uses TRBV7-9 and TRBJ2-4, with 9 bases identical to TRBD1. Per the germline V gene, CDR1 is SEHNR and CDR2 is FQNEAQ (reference sequence). The CDR3 is 15 amino acids. V was clipped by 6 bases and J by 2 bases; unmatched bases: 5. The CDR3 DNA is TGTGCCAGCAGTCCCACAGGGGGCTCCAAAAACATTCAGTACTTC. It translates to CASSPTGGSKNIQYF.

The chain combines TRBV27 with TRBJ2-5; D possibly corresponds to TRBD2 (6 bases). The CDR3 extends over 15 amino acids. The germline gives CDR1 MNHEY, CDR2 SMNVEV (reference sequence). V lost 3 bases to trimming and J lost 1 base, with 12 bases between them. The chain's CDR3 is CASSFGGRSQETQYF. The CDR3 nucleotides read TGTGCCAGCAGTTTCGGAGGGAGATCCCAAGAGACCCAGTACTTC.

The J gene is TRBJ2-1, the V gene TRBV29-1; D possibly corresponds to TRBD1 (5 bases). Germline V gives CDR1 SQVTM, CDR2 ANQGSEA. The length of the CDR3 is 12 residues. Trimming shortened V by 3 bases and J by 5 bases, and 8 bases separated the two germline ends. CDR3 DNA sequence: TGCAGCGTTGAGTTCAGGGACAATGAGCAGTTCTTC. Amino acids: CSVEFRDNEQFF.

The rearrangement links TRBV10-1 to TRBJ2-1, with D tentatively TRBD2 (6 bases). Germline lookup yields CDR1 WNHNN and CDR2 SYGVQD (reference sequence). The CDR3 is 13 amino acids. V was trimmed by 8 bases and J by 7 bases, leaving 15 bases between them. The CDR3 region has the DNA TGCGCCAGCGGCGGGACCCCAGGAAATGAGCAGTTCTTC. It is translated as CASGGTPGNEQFF.

The J gene is TRBJ1-4, the V gene TRBV10-2; 8 nucleotides align to TRBD1. The J segment lost 8 bases and the V segment lost 5 bases, leaving 16 bases of the junction unmatched. CDR1 is WSHSY, CDR2 SAAADI, per germline. This CDR3 is 17 amino acids long. The CDR3 DNA sequence: TGCGCCAGCAGTCCAAATATACGGACAGGGAAGCGAGAAAAACTGTTTTTT. It specifies CASSPNIRTGKREKLFF.